This T cell receptor (beta chain) was observed in a study of cytomegalovirus exposure and HLA in healthy donors. Study overall: Unique TCRs from HLA-typed donors, approximately 80 million of them, were held in an early data release. The study, taken as a whole, reports: Through in vitro validation, three CMV-associated chains were shown to be specific for CMV antigens. In an earlier analysis, in some 540 donors, most V segments appeared productive either ~87% or ~30% of the time.

A note on this clone: What it recognizes is unknown.

Amplification used 60 Vbeta primers and 13 Jbeta primers. Sequencing used immunoSEQ multiplex PCR; TCRdb keeps in-frame clones, though not all of them. The table counts about 200,000 clones; 0.74% lies in the top ten. Germline-derived CDR1 and CDR2 are SGHTA and FQGTGA. The CDR3 covers 13 residues. Trimming left V 2 bases short and J 1 base short, with 5 bases between. This receptor was identified in a boy between 10 and 17 years old in good health and CMV-seronegative. This rearrangement joins TRBV7-3 to TRBJ1-1; D is ambiguous. The sample was PBMCs. The CDR3 DNA reads as TGTGCCAGCAGCTTAGAGGCGAACACTGAAGCTTTCTTT. Its translation is CASSLEANTEAFF.